This T cell receptor (beta chain) was identified during a study of T cell responses to AZD1222 COVID-19 vaccine. General observations from the study: Donor demographics were predominantly white British with a female majority; clonal diversity may be underestimated.

Clones were read by immunoSEQ multiplex PCR, and TCRdb kept only the in-frame ones, dropping some. In the table there are over 100,000 clones, 70% to 90% of which are singletons. V dropped 2 bases and J dropped 0 bases, with 11 bases sitting between them. Germline lookup yields CDR1 MNHEY and CDR2 SVGAGI. The CDR3 covers 15 residues. Only one count was recorded for this clone. Its matching antigen is unknown. Second-dose schedules of about 4 or about 12 weeks were combined. This clonotype was obtained from an adult who received the AZD1222 COVID-19 vaccine. The chain couples TRBV6-5 to TRBJ2-7; D possibly corresponds to TRBD1 (5 bases). The sequencing used peripheral blood, collected 28 days after the second AZD1222 dose. The CDR3 is CASSYGATSSYEQYF. CDR3 bases: TGTGCCAGCAGTTACGGGGCCACGAGCTCCTACGAGCAGTACTTC.